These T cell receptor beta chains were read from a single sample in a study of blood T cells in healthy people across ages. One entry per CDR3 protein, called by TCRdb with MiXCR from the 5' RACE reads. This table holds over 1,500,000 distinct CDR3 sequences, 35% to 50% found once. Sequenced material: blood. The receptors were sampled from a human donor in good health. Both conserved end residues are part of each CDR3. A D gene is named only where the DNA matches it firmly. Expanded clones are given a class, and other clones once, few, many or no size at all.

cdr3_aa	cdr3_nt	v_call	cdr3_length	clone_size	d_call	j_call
CSAPPGRGSDNEQFF	TGCAGTGCTCCACCAGGGCGGGGCTCGGACAATGAGCAGTTCTTC	TRBV20-1	15	-	-	TRBJ2-1
CATSDLQEPHNEQFF	TGTGCCACCAGTGATTTGCAGGAGCCACACAATGAGCAGTTCTTC	TRBV24-1	15	few	-	TRBJ2-1
CSVGRTWETQYF	TGCAGCGTTGGGCGTACTTGGGAGACCCAGTACTTC	TRBV29-1	12	-	-	TRBJ2-5
CSVVPPGQFYYGYTF	TGCAGCGTTGTCCCCCCTGGACAGTTTTACTATGGCTACACCTTC	TRBV29-1	15	-	-	TRBJ1-2
CSARVVLAGGPYNEQFF	TGCAGTGCTAGAGTAGTCCTAGCGGGGGGGCCGTACAATGAGCAGTTCTTC	TRBV20-1	17	-	TRBD2	TRBJ2-1
CASSLLQGDLFGYTF	TGTGCCAGCAGTTTATTGCAGGGGGACTTGTTTGGCTACACCTTC	TRBV12-3/TRBV12-4	15	-	TRBD1	TRBJ1-2
CASSQMGGTGAYEQYF	TGTGCCAGCAGCCAAATGGGGGGGACAGGGGCGTACGAGCAGTACTTC	TRBV7-9	16	-	TRBD1	TRBJ2-7
CASSQAGGYEQYF	TGCGCCAGCAGCCAAGCTGGCGGCTACGAGCAGTACTTC	TRBV14	13	many	-	TRBJ2-7
CVSSGQAYEQYF	TGCGTCAGCAGTGGACAGGCCTACGAGCAGTACTTC	TRBV10-2	12	-	TRBD1	TRBJ2-7
CASSGWQRNQPQHF	TGCGCCAGCAGTGGGTGGCAACGCAATCAGCCCCAGCATTTT	TRBV10-2	14	-	-	TRBJ1-5
CASSFAAINTEAFF	TGTGCCAGCAGCTTTGCGGCTATTAACACTGAAGCTTTCTTT	TRBV7-2	14	once	-	TRBJ1-1
CASSLVAGVSSEQYF	TGTGCCAGCAGTTTGGTGGCGGGAGTAAGCTCCGAGCAGTACTTC	TRBV27	15	once	TRBD2	TRBJ2-7
CASSKNRGNPYGYTF	TGCGCCAGCAGCAAAAACAGGGGGAATCCCTATGGCTACACCTTC	TRBV5-1	15	-	TRBD1	TRBJ1-2
CSACFGSSYKQYF	TGCAGTGCTTGTTTCGGATCCTCCTACAAGCAGTACTTC	TRBV20-1	13	-	-	TRBJ2-7
CASSLAGWAKNIQYF	TGTGCCAGCAGCCTAGCGGGGTGGGCCAAAAACATTCAGTACTTC	TRBV7-2	15	-	TRBD2	TRBJ2-4
CASSPNEGLETQYF	TGTGCCAGCAGCCCCAATGAGGGTTTGGAGACCCAGTACTTC	TRBV4-2	14	-	-	TRBJ2-5
CASSSDLTSSTDTQYF	TGTGCCAGCAGTTCAGACTTGACTAGTTCCACAGATACGCAGTATTTT	TRBV12-3/TRBV12-4	16	-	-	TRBJ2-3